The rows below give T cell receptor beta chains drawn from one sample of a study of blood T cell repertoires in COVID-19. Sequencing used immunoSEQ multiplex PCR; TCRdb keeps in-frame clones, though not all of them. This sample yields 110,000 to 150,000 clones, of which 79% are seen a single time; approximately 4% belongs to the top ten. Sequencing input: peripheral blood. These receptor sequences come from a man aged 60 to 69 with acute or convalescent COVID-19. CDR3s include the opening cysteine and the closing phenylalanine or tryptophan. The order of the fields is D gene, J gene, clone size, V gene, CDR3 protein, CDR3 DNA. D genes are given only for firm matches. Clone sizes are given selectively: once, few, many, or a class where the clone is expanded.

D gene: TRBD1; J gene: TRBJ1-1; clone size: NA; V gene: TRBV6-1; CDR3 protein: CASSDTGDWAEAFF; CDR3 DNA: TGTGCCAGCAGTGACACAGGGGATTGGGCTGAAGCTTTCTTT
D gene: NA; J gene: TRBJ1-3; clone size: few; V gene: TRBV9; CDR3 protein: CASSEVQAGNTIYF; CDR3 DNA: TGTGCCAGCAGCGAGGTACAGGCTGGAAACACCATATATTTT
D gene: TRBD1; J gene: TRBJ1-2; clone size: NA; V gene: TRBV5-1; CDR3 protein: CASSAGTVTSFYGYTF; CDR3 DNA: TGCGCCAGCAGCGCGGGGACAGTTACTTCTTTCTATGGCTACACCTTC
D gene: NA; J gene: TRBJ1-3; clone size: NA; V gene: TRBV9; CDR3 protein: CASSFSSGNTIYF; CDR3 DNA: TGTGCCAGCAGCTTCAGCTCTGGAAACACCATATATTTT
D gene: NA; J gene: TRBJ2-5; clone size: NA; V gene: TRBV19; CDR3 protein: CASSHRRGFQETQYF; CDR3 DNA: TGTGCCAGTAGCCACCGCAGGGGTTTCCAAGAGACCCAGTACTTC
D gene: NA; J gene: TRBJ1-1; clone size: NA; V gene: TRBV3-1/TRBV3-2; CDR3 protein: CASSQGYSLTEAFF; CDR3 DNA: TGTGCCAGCAGCCAAGGGTACAGCCTCACTGAAGCTTTCTTT
D gene: TRBD1; J gene: TRBJ2-7; clone size: NA; V gene: TRBV7-2; CDR3 protein: CASSLFGQGAREQYF; CDR3 DNA: TGTGCCAGCAGCTTGTTTGGACAGGGGGCACGGGAGCAGTACTTC
D gene: TRBD1; J gene: TRBJ2-3; clone size: once; V gene: TRBV6-6; CDR3 protein: CASVIGQGADTQYF; CDR3 DNA: TGTGCCAGCGTCATCGGACAGGGGGCAGATACGCAGTATTTT
D gene: TRBD2; J gene: TRBJ2-1; clone size: NA; V gene: TRBV5-1; CDR3 protein: CASSLGLADLYNEQFF; CDR3 DNA: TGCGCCAGCAGCTTGGGTCTAGCGGATCTCTACAATGAGCAGTTCTTC
D gene: TRBD2; J gene: TRBJ2-3; clone size: NA; V gene: TRBV19; CDR3 protein: CASSEGLASARQYF; CDR3 DNA: TGTGCCAGTAGTGAGGGACTAGCGAGCGCTCGGCAGTATTTT